This TCR beta chain was recovered during a study of blood T cell repertoires in COVID-19. About the study: The cDNA or gDNA used as material had been derived from T cells, B-cell-depleted T cells, or PBMCs.

Repertoires were generated with immunoSEQ multiplex PCR, while TCRdb's copy carries only in-frame clones and drops some. The repertoire has more than 150,000 clones, approximately 81% of them found once; the top ten carry about 8%. Donors in Cohort 3 counted as recovered after two negative PCRs, clearance, or symptom resolution. Germline CDR1 reads MDHEN; CDR2 reads SYDVKM. Trimming removed 6 bases from V and 6 bases from J; junction bases left unmatched: 7. This CDR3 spans 15 amino acids. The chain joins TRBV28 to TRBJ2-7; 14 bases line up with TRBD2. This TCR derives from a woman aged 50 to 60 who had recovered from COVID-19. Sequencing input: PBMCs or T cells enriched from blood (not recorded which). The CDR3 sequence is CASSPPGLAGVEQYF. The CDR3, as DNA: TGTGCCAGCAGCCCACCGGGACTAGCGGGAGTCGAGCAGTACTTC.